This paragraph covers one T cell receptor (beta chain) sequence. The CDR3 runs 17 residues. The germline CDR1 and CDR2 sequences are SGHNT and YYREEE (reference sequence). J lost 9 bases, V lost 2 bases, and 9 bases had no gene match. The data were taken from a study of blood T cell repertoires in COVID-19. TCRdb's copy holds only in-frame clones and misses some; the assay was immunoSEQ multiplex PCR. The table has a few hundred thousand clones, 70% to 90% seen once. The chain uses TRBV5-4 and TRBJ1-6, with 12 bases lining up with TRBD1. The specimen was peripheral blood. The TCR sequence derives from a human donor in a cohort sampled during active COVID-19. CDR3 amino acids: CASSFNLGTGGSSPLHF. The CDR3 DNA is TGTGCCAGCAGCTTTAACCTCGGGACAGGGGGCTCTTCACCCCTCCACTTT.